This TCR beta chain was sequenced for a study of human T cells and chemical hapten exposure. As for the study in general: The scalp of each patient received a weekly diphenylcyclopropenone dose for the full approximately 24-week study. Overall study findings and caveats: Sensitizing with DPC caused no change in TCRs above 1 in 1000 frequency.

Noted time point: patch test 3, about 24 weeks after DPC sensitization. Treatment described: therapeutic diphenylcyclopropenone sensitization with weekly scalp DPC. Every patch test was put on after a blood sample was taken. In this sample, this clonotype turned up many times. Its antigen is not identified. Germline CDR1 is MNHEY and CDR2 is SVGEGT. This CDR3 has 12 residues. V shed 9 bases and J shed 7 bases, with 13 bases lying between them. Study processing details: Across samples, TCR counts had a median of about 100,000 and ranged from about 23,224 to 700,000. TCRdb itself ran the RACE reads through MiXCR, one entry per CDR3 protein. Clone size and V and J calls follow TCRdb, not the original study. The data show tens of thousands of distinct CDR3 sequences, 9% to 10% seen once.

V gene TRBV6-2 or TRBV6-3 combines with J gene TRBJ1-5; D unclear. The specimen comprised whole blood, sampled in connection with sensitization to the hapten diphenylcyclopropenone (DPC). The TCR was taken from a woman in her 40s with alopecia areata. Some clones in this sample may be carry-over from other donors' samples. DNA for the CDR3: TGTGCCAGTCAGGAGGTTCGGCAGCCCCAGCATTTT. Residues: CASQEVRQPQHF.